This entry lists 7 T cell receptor beta chains sequenced from one sample in a study of blood T cells in healthy people across ages. The use of a sample-barcoded 5' primer and a J-beta primer mix characterized a second PCR of about 7 to 12 cycles. TCRdb redid the calling of the 5' RACE reads with MiXCR, one entry per CDR3 protein. The data show approximately 880,000 distinct CDR3 sequences, 45% to 50% seen once. What was sequenced was blood. The receptors were gathered from a man aged 25 to 40 in good health.

The genes are TRBV2 and TRBJ2-3, with 9 nucleotides matching TRBD2. Germline CDR1 SNHLY, CDR2 FYNNEI. V lost 0 bases, J lost 6 bases, and 7 bases stayed unmatched. The CDR3 loop spans 16 amino acids. The CDR3 sequence is CASSEAGRGGLDTQYF. For the CDR3, the DNA is TGTGCCAGCAGTGAAGCAGGGCGGGGGGGCCTTGATACGCAGTATTTT.

The chain couples TRBV18 to TRBJ2-7; D remains unclear. V lost 2 bases, J lost 4 bases, and 12 bases lay in between. In germline, CDR1 is KGHSH, CDR2 LQKENI. This CDR3 has 14 amino acids. The CDR3 is CASSPGRSDYEQYF. The DNA for the CDR3 is TGTGCCAGCTCACCAGGCAGGAGTGATTACGAGCAGTACTTC.

The genes are TRBV28 and TRBJ1-2; no reliable D call. The CDR3 has 14 amino acids. Germline CDR1 reads MDHEN; CDR2 reads SYDVKM. Trimming removed 6 bases from V and 1 base from J, with 12 bases in between. CDR3 coding DNA: TGTGCCAGCAGAGAGGGTCTTGATAACTATGGCTACACCTTC. It yields the protein CASREGLDNYGYTF.

The chain is built from TRBV7-2 and TRBJ2-3, with TRBD2 identical over 8 bases. From germline, CDR1 is SGHTA and CDR2 FQGNSA. CDR3 length: 16 amino acids. Unmatched junction bases numbered 8, after V lost 1 base and J lost 5 bases. The CDR3 loop is CASSLGAGGRVDTQYF. CDR3 sequence (DNA): TGTGCCAGCAGCTTAGGGGCGGGGGGCCGGGTAGATACGCAGTATTTT.

The rearrangement links TRBV9 to TRBJ2-1, with D tentatively TRBD1 (6 bases). Trimming pared 0 bases from V and 0 bases from J, leaving 13 bases between. CDR1 SGDLS and CDR2 YYNGEE come from the germline V gene. The CDR3 totals 17 residues. DNA for the CDR3: TGTGCCAGCAGCGTAGACCCCAGGGGATACTCCTACAATGAGCAGTTCTTC. As protein: CASSVDPRGYSYNEQFF.

J is TRBJ1-6 and V is TRBV7-2; D is unresolved. The germline CDR1 and CDR2 sequences are SGHTA and FQGNSA. V was trimmed by 7 bases and J by 0 bases, leaving 10 bases between them. The CDR3 spans 15 residues. The CDR3 nucleotides read TGTGCCAGCACCAGAACGTCCTCCTATAATTCACCCCTCCACTTT. It yields the protein CASTRTSSYNSPLHF.

The CDR3 DNA follows: TGCAGCGTCATGGAAAGCGGGGTTTCTACAGATACGCAGTATTTT. It yields the protein CSVMESGVSTDTQYF. The chain links TRBV29-1 to TRBJ2-3; 7 positions match TRBD2. CDR1 and CDR2 from the germline V gene are SQVTM and ANQGSEA. The CDR3 is 15 amino acids. V lost 6 bases, J lost 3 bases, and 12 bases stayed unmatched.